A selection of T cell receptor beta chains follows, all from one sample in a study of blood T cell repertoires in COVID-19. Profiled with immunoSEQ multiplex PCR; TCRdb holds only in-frame clones, not every one. The sample lists approximately 130,000 clones, 80% to 90% occurring once. The sequenced material came from peripheral blood. These receptors were obtained from a human donor in a cohort sampled during active COVID-19. The CDR3 runs from the conserved cysteine through the conserved F or W. A D gene is named only where the DNA matches it firmly. Clone size is stated in some rows and not others, as once, few, many or a class when expanded.

clone size	D gene	CDR3 length	V gene	J gene	CDR3 DNA	CDR3 protein
-	TRBD1	15	TRBV2	TRBJ1-5	TGTGCCAGCAGTGAAGGGACAGGGGAGAGTCAGCCCCAGCATTTT	CASSEGTGESQPQHF
-	TRBD1	14	TRBV5-1	TRBJ2-5	TGCGCCAGCAGCCAAGGACAGGGCGGAGAGACCCAGTACTTC	CASSQGQGGETQYF
-	-	18	TRBV4-1	TRBJ2-1	TGCGCCAGCAGCCAATCCCCCCGTGGCGCTAGCTCCTACAATGAGCAGTTCTTC	CASSQSPRGASSYNEQFF
few	-	13	TRBV7-6	TRBJ1-3	TGTGCCAGCACCCCTGGGGGGGGAAACACCATATATTTT	CASTPGGGNTIYF
-	-	16	TRBV5-6	TRBJ1-1	TGTGCCAGCAGCTTGGGCCCGATCGGGACAAACACTGAAGCTTTCTTT	CASSLGPIGTNTEAFF
-	-	14	TRBV6-6	TRBJ2-3	TGTGCCAGCAGTGCCCCGGGGGGCCGCGATACGCAGTATTTT	CASSAPGGRDTQYF
once	TRBD1	13	TRBV5-1	TRBJ2-7	TGCGCCAGCAGCTCCGGGACAGTCTACGAGCAGTACTTC	CASSSGTVYEQYF
-	-	13	TRBV7-9	TRBJ2-7	TGTGCCAGCAGCCCTGCCGGGGGACGGGAGCAGTACTTC	CASSPAGGREQYF
-	TRBD1	15	TRBV5-4	TRBJ1-2	TGTGCCAGCAGCTCTTCGGGACAGGGGGCGCGGGGCTACACCTTC	CASSSSGQGARGYTF
-	-	14	TRBV7-8	TRBJ1-1	TGTGCCAGCAGCTTACAGACAGCGAACACTGAAGCTTTCTTT	CASSLQTANTEAFF
few	-	12	TRBV6-6	TRBJ2-7	TGTGCCAGCAATGCGGACTCCTACGAGCAGTACTTC	CASNADSYEQYF
-	-	16	TRBV13	TRBJ2-7	TGTGCCAGCAGCTTAGGCCCCTTACAGTCCCCCTACGAGCAGTACTTC	CASSLGPLQSPYEQYF
-	-	14	TRBV3-1/TRBV3-2	TRBJ1-4	TGTGCCAGCAGCCTACAGATTACTAATGAAAAACTGTTTTTT	CASSLQITNEKLFF
once	TRBD1	14	TRBV6-5	TRBJ2-7	TGTGCCAGCAGGGACGACAGGGGCACCTACGAGCAGTACTTC	CASRDDRGTYEQYF
once	TRBD2	16	TRBV7-9	TRBJ2-7	TGTGCCAGCAGCTTACCTGAACTAGCGGGGTTGCGTGAGCAGTACTTC	CASSLPELAGLREQYF
-	-	16	TRBV29-1	TRBJ2-1	TGCAGCGGTACTCTCGGGACTCCAAGCTCCTACAATGAGCAGTTCTTC	CSGTLGTPSSYNEQFF
-	TRBD1	14	TRBV5-1	TRBJ2-5	TGCGCCAGCAGCGAGGGGACAGGGGTCGAGACCCAGTACTTC	CASSEGTGVETQYF
-	TRBD2	15	TRBV7-2	TRBJ2-5	TGTGCCAGCAGCAGGACTAGCGGGGCCCAAGAGACCCAGTACTTC	CASSRTSGAQETQYF
-	-	15	TRBV4-1	TRBJ2-7	TGCGCCAGCAGCCAAATACCACAGGGAGTCTACGAGCAGTACTTC	CASSQIPQGVYEQYF
-	TRBD1	16	TRBV5-5	TRBJ2-2	TGTGCCAGCAGTTCCTTCGGGGGACAGGCCACCGGGGAGCTGTTTTTT	CASSSFGGQATGELFF
-	-	13	TRBV12-3/TRBV12-4	TRBJ2-1	TGTGCCAGCAGTTTAATAGGGGCCAATGAGCAGTTCTTC	CASSLIGANEQFF
-	TRBD1	13	TRBV10-2	TRBJ2-7	TGCGCCAGCAGCGGACAGGGTCATGGCGAGCAGTACTTC	CASSGQGHGEQYF
-	-	15	TRBV28	TRBJ1-2	TGTGCCAGCAGTTTCCCGGAGGGCGGTAGCTATGGCTACACCTTC	CASSFPEGGSYGYTF
-	-	13	TRBV19	TRBJ1-6	TGTGCCAGTAGTATTTCCCACGGGATCCCCCTCCACTTT	CASSISHGIPLHF
-	-	12	TRBV3-1/TRBV3-2	TRBJ1-2	TGTGCCAGCAGCCACAGGGAATATGGCTACACCTTC	CASSHREYGYTF
-	TRBD1	15	TRBV27	TRBJ1-2	TGTGCCAGCAGTCCCGCTACAGGGGGTTCCTATGGCTACACCTTC	CASSPATGGSYGYTF
-	-	11	TRBV29-1	TRBJ1-1	TGCAGCGTTGAGGGTACAGGGGAAGCTTTCTTT	CSVEGTGEAFF
-	-	12	TRBV3-1/TRBV3-2	TRBJ2-7	TGTGCCAGCAGCCCGCCCCTGGCCGAGCAGTACTTC	CASSPPLAEQYF
-	-	16	TRBV7-6	TRBJ2-2	TGTGCCAGCAGCTTAAAAGGAGGCGGATACACCGGGGAGCTGTTTTTT	CASSLKGGGYTGELFF
-	-	11	TRBV10-3	TRBJ1-2	TGTGCCATCAAAGAGGTCTATGGCTACACCTTC	CAIKEVYGYTF
-	TRBD1	14	TRBV30	TRBJ1-2	TGTGCCTGGAGTGTACTTCAGGGGGCTGATGGCTACACCTTC	CAWSVLQGADGYTF
-	-	13	TRBV25-1	TRBJ1-2	TGTGCCAGCTCTACGAGGGCTAACTATGGCTACACCTTC	CASSTRANYGYTF
-	-	13	TRBV7-8	TRBJ2-2	TGTGCCAGCAGCTTTAGTGTGACCGGGGAGCTGTTTTTT	CASSFSVTGELFF
-	-	13	TRBV19	TRBJ2-5	TGTGCCAGTTCCAGGGGTGGCCAAGAGACCCAGTACTTC	CASSRGGQETQYF
-	-	15	TRBV5-1	TRBJ1-1	TGCGCCAGCAGCTCCCTGACAGACATGAACACTGAAGCTTTCTTT	CASSSLTDMNTEAFF
-	TRBD1	16	TRBV7-9	TRBJ1-6	TGTGCCAGCAGCACGCTCGGGGGACAGGTTAATTCACCCCTCCACTTT	CASSTLGGQVNSPLHF
-	-	10	TRBV29-1	TRBJ1-2	TGCAGCGTTGAAGACAGTGGCTACACCTTC	CSVEDSGYTF
once	TRBD2	15	TRBV19	TRBJ2-7	TGTGCCAGTAGTATTCTCGGCGGGGGGGCGGACGAGCAGTACTTC	CASSILGGGADEQYF
-	TRBD2	17	TRBV3-1/TRBV3-2	TRBJ2-3	TGTGCCAGCAGCCAAGATCTACTCGGGACTAGCGGAGATACGCAGTATTTT	CASSQDLLGTSGDTQYF
-	TRBD2	16	TRBV11-3	TRBJ2-3	TGTGCCAGCAGCTCCCTGGCGGGGGGGGACACAGATACGCAGTATTTT	CASSSLAGGDTDTQYF
-	-	14	TRBV9	TRBJ2-2	TGTGCCAGCAGCGTAGAAGCAGGGATCGGGGAGCTGTTTTTT	CASSVEAGIGELFF
-	TRBD1	14	TRBV5-4	TRBJ1-2	TGTGCCAGCAGCTTAGACAGGGGGCAGGGTGGCTACACCTTC	CASSLDRGQGGYTF
-	-	14	TRBV5-1	TRBJ2-3	TGCGCCAGCAGCCTCGGACTCTTCACAGATACGCAGTATTTT	CASSLGLFTDTQYF
-	-	11	TRBV6-5	TRBJ2-5	TGTGCCAGCATGCGTCAAGAGACCCAGTACTTC	CASMRQETQYF
-	TRBD2	17	TRBV5-1	TRBJ2-3	TGCGCCAGCAGCACGCCCCCGGGGCGGGGGGGCATAGATACGCAGTATTTT	CASSTPPGRGGIDTQYF
-	-	14	TRBV9	TRBJ1-2	TGTGCCAGCAGCGCCGCAGGGAAGCCTGGTGGCTACACCTTC	CASSAAGKPGGYTF
-	-	14	TRBV27	TRBJ2-2	TGTGCCAGCAGTCTATTAAACGGGGCCGGGGAGCTGTTTTTT	CASSLLNGAGELFF
-	-	15	TRBV2	TRBJ1-5	TGTGCCAGCAAGGGTCAAAGGGGATCCAATCAGCCCCAGCATTTT	CASKGQRGSNQPQHF
-	-	16	TRBV30	TRBJ1-6	TGTGCCTGGAGTGCCCTTCCCGGGACAAGCAATTCACCCCTCCACTTT	CAWSALPGTSNSPLHF
-	TRBD1	15	TRBV30	TRBJ1-3	TGTGCCTGGAGCGAACAGGGGACCTCTGGAAACACCATATATTTT	CAWSEQGTSGNTIYF
once	-	16	TRBV18	TRBJ2-7	TGTGCCAGCTCACCCTTCGTCCGGGGAAGTTCCTACGAGCAGTACTTC	CASSPFVRGSSYEQYF
once	-	13	TRBV6-5	TRBJ2-1	TGTGCCAGCAGGCGAACAGGCTACAATGAGCAGTTCTTC	CASRRTGYNEQFF
-	TRBD2	17	TRBV5-1	TRBJ2-5	TGCGCCAGCAGCCGGCGGGCCCAGCGGGGGGTGAAGGAGACCCAGTACTTC	CASSRRAQRGVKETQYF
-	-	13	TRBV30	TRBJ1-5	TGTGCCTGGAGTGTACGGGGTGATCAGCCCCAGCATTTT	CAWSVRGDQPQHF
-	-	13	TRBV5-5	TRBJ1-1	TGTGCCAGCAGCTTGGGGGGCCACACTGAAGCTTTCTTT	CASSLGGHTEAFF